Listed here are 8 T cell receptor beta chains from one sample, sequenced in a study of T cell changes during pregnancy in multiple sclerosis. Only in-frame clones appear in the TCRdb table, and some are missing; sequencing was by immunoSEQ multiplex PCR. The sample has 93,000 or so clones; approximately 90% are singletons. The sequencing used peripheral blood, collected before pregnancy. These receptors were collected from a female donor with multiple sclerosis, enrolled in a pregnancy study.

This chain uses TRBV5-1 with TRBJ2-3, with a possible D match to TRBD2 (6 bases). The CDR3 has 15 residues. CDR1 and CDR2 (germline): SGHRS, YFSETQ. The germline V and J ends were trimmed by 0 bases and 1 base, with 9 bases remaining between them. The CDR3 nucleotides are TGCGCCAGCAGCTTGGGCCCTAGCGGCACAGATACGCAGTATTTT. It encodes CASSLGPSGTDTQYF.

This clone was detected only once. The J gene is TRBJ1-5, the V gene TRBV6-4; possibly TRBD1 for D (5 bases). This CDR3 has 16 residues. Trimming took off 3 bases at V and 2 bases at J, with 14 bases between the two ends. CDR1 is MRHNA, CDR2 SNTAGT, per germline. This CDR3 is CASSEHPREGNQPQHF. CDR3 nucleotide sequence: TGTGCCAGCAGTGAACACCCCAGGGAAGGCAATCAGCCCCAGCATTTT.

The chain recombines TRBV10-3 with TRBJ1-6; possibly TRBD1 for D (6 bases). V lost 9 bases, J lost 10 bases, and 16 bases lay in between. CDR3 length: 13 amino acids. CDR1 and CDR2 (germline): ENHRY, SYGVKD. The CDR3 here is CAIKMGAGSPLHF. As DNA, the CDR3 is TGTGCCATTAAAATGGGGGCAGGGTCACCCCTCCACTTT.

V and J are TRBV28 and TRBJ1-2, with D perhaps matching TRBD1 (5 bases). Between the trimmed V and J ends, which lost 6 bases and 2 bases, there was a span of 16 bases. This CDR3 region has 15 residues. CDR1 is MDHEN, CDR2 SYDVKM, per germline. CDR3 in amino acids: CASRRPGGTNYGYTF. The CDR3 DNA is TGTGCCAGCAGGCGGCCGGGGGGTACCAACTATGGCTACACCTTC.

The chain carries TRBV6-1 and TRBJ1-1; no definite D call. V lost 1 base and J 3 bases, leaving 12 bases between the germline ends. The CDR3 has 15 amino acids. Germline-derived CDR1 and CDR2 are MNHNS and SASEGT. CDR3 in amino acids: CASSEGPHEDTEAFF. CDR3 in DNA: TGTGCCAGCAGTGAAGGGCCCCATGAGGACACTGAAGCTTTCTTT.

V gene TRBV7-6 combines with J gene TRBJ2-3; 13 nucleotides line up with TRBD2. V shed 1 base, J shed 2 bases, and the junction held 12 bases outside the gene matches. This CDR3 contains 20 residues. Germline V CDR1 and CDR2: SGHVS, FNYEAQ. In DNA form, the CDR3 reads TGTGCCAGCAGCTTAGAAGCCCCCCGACTAGCGGGGGGACACACAGATACGCAGTATTTT. This gives the protein CASSLEAPRLAGGHTDTQYF.

The V and J genes are TRBV10-3 and TRBJ2-7, with a possible D match to TRBD1 (5 bases). V gave up 0 bases and J gave up 3 bases, with 6 bases separating them. The germline gives CDR1 ENHRY, CDR2 SYGVKD. The CDR3 length is 13 residues. CDR3 residues: CAISESRVYEQYF. The CDR3 region has the DNA TGTGCCATCAGTGAGTCCAGGGTCTACGAGCAGTACTTC.

This CDR3 is CATKAVSSYNEQFF. The CDR3 bases are TGTGCCACCAAAGCGGTTAGCTCCTACAATGAGCAGTTCTTC. V and J are TRBV19 and TRBJ2-1; D might be TRBD2 (5 bases). This CDR3 has 14 amino acids. Trimming stripped 10 bases from V and 0 bases from J, with 13 bases between. Germline V lookup: CDR1 LNHDA, CDR2 SQIVND (reference sequence).